These 30 T cell receptor beta chains were sequenced from one sample in a study of CDR3 diversity in severe acne. TCRdb passed the PCR reads through MiXCR, listing each CDR3 protein once. This table holds fewer than 100,000 distinct CDR3 sequences, around 50% found once. Sequenced: blood. The receptors derive from a male donor in good health, without acne.

Regarding this clonotype: No DNA is shown, since the ends of the CDR3 on it are uncertain; the CDR3 is the one TCRdb lists. The gene calls are TRBV7-9 and TRBJ1-1; the D call of TRBD1 is as the table states it, not checked on the DNA. The CDR3 extends over 22 residues, inclusive of both ends. The germline gives CDR1 SEHNR, CDR2 FQNEAQ (reference sequence). The CDR3 sequence: CASSLNLGFPEQFFGPGAEAFF.

This sequence joins TRBV28 and TRBJ2-3; 10 bases align to TRBD2. The germline gives CDR1 MDHEN, CDR2 SYDVKM. This CDR3 has 16 amino acids. Trimming took 3 bases from V and 1 from J; bases not matched to a gene: 4. CDR3: CASSFVLAGGTDTQYF. In nucleotides, the CDR3 is TGTGCCAGCAGTTTCGTCCTAGCGGGGGGCACAGATACGCAGTATTTT.

Ten or more counts support this clonotype. This chain uses TRBV6-1 with TRBJ2-7, with D possibly called TRBD1 or TRBD2 (5 bases each). The CDR3 loop spans 16 amino acids. Germline CDR1 and CDR2: MNHNS and SASEGT. V shed 7 bases and J shed 3 bases, with 22 bases lying between them. CDR3 sequence reads: CASTAEPGAGNYEQYF. As DNA, the CDR3 is TGTGCCAGCACCGCCGAGCCCGGGGCCGGAAACTACGAGCAGTACTTC.

V is TRBV19 and J is TRBJ1-5; D is uncertain. This CDR3 is 13 amino acids long. CDR1 is LNHDA and CDR2 is SQIVND in the germline V gene (reference sequence). Trimming pared 8 bases from V and 0 bases from J, leaving 8 bases between. CDR3 DNA: TGTGCCAGTCGAGGCCGTAGCAATCAGCCCCAGCATTTT. As protein: CASRGRSNQPQHF.

The V call is TRBV2, the J call TRBJ1-3; D unclear. The V gene lost 7 bases and the J gene lost 0 bases, with 13 bases spanning the gap. The germline CDR1 and CDR2 sequences are SNHLY and FYNNEI. The CDR3 runs to 15 residues. The CDR3 DNA reads TGTGCCAGCATTAGGCAGATCAACTCTGGAAACACCATATATTTT. Amino acids: CASIRQINSGNTIYF.

The rearrangement links TRBV19 to TRBJ2-3; 7 positions match TRBD2. The CDR3 loop spans 15 amino acids. Per germline, CDR1 LNHDA and CDR2 SQIVND (reference sequence). V lost 6 bases, J lost 0 bases, and 6 bases stayed unmatched. The CDR3: CASSSSGQSTDTQYF. Here the CDR3 DNA reads TGTGCCAGTAGCTCTAGCGGACAAAGCACAGATACGCAGTATTTT.

The V and J genes are TRBV12-3 or TRBV12-4 and TRBJ1-1, with D perhaps matching TRBD1 (6 bases). V was cut by 1 base and J by 4 bases, with 10 bases left in between. This CDR3 has 14 residues. The CDR3 nucleotides read TGTGCCAGCAGTTTAGTGGGACATAGCACTGAAGCTTTCTTT. Translated, it gives CASSLVGHSTEAFF.

The chain combines TRBV29-1 with TRBJ1-2; a possible D gene is TRBD1 (5 bases). Trimming took off 8 bases at V and 5 bases at J, with 12 bases between the two ends. CDR1 and CDR2 (germline): SQVTM, ANQGSEA. This CDR3 spans 11 amino acids. The CDR3 sequence is CSSGGVYGYTF. In DNA, the CDR3 is TGCAGCTCCGGAGGGGTTTATGGCTACACCTTC. Using reference TRBV29-1 and TRBJ1-2 for the parts outside the CDR3, the full variable domain is SAVISQKPSRDICQRGTSLTIQCQVDSQVTMMFWYRQQPGQSLTLIATANQGSEATYESGFVIDKFPISRPNLTFSTLTVSNMSPEDSSIYLCSSGGVYGYTFGSGTRLTVV.

This clonotype showed up just once. The CDR3 spells CASSEEGTARASGGNNEQFF. CDR3 DNA: TGTGCCAGCAGTGAAGAGGGAACAGCTAGGGCTAGCGGGGGGAACAATGAGCAGTTCTTC. The gene calls are TRBV25-1 and TRBJ2-1; TRBD2 aligns across 11 bases. The trim removed 2 bases at V and 5 bases at J, leaving 17 bases unmatched. The CDR3 is 20 residues long. From germline, CDR1 is MGHDK and CDR2 SYGVNS. Using reference TRBV25-1 and TRBJ2-1 for the parts outside the CDR3, the full variable domain is EADIYQTPRYLVIGTGKKITLECSQTMGHDKMYWYQQDPGMELHLIHYSYGVNSTEKGDLSSESTVSRIRTEHFPLTLESARPSHTSQYLCASSEEGTARASGGNNEQFFGPGTRLTVL.

The chain uses TRBV19 and TRBJ1-1, with TRBD1 identical over 7 bases. CDR1 and CDR2 (germline): LNHDA, SQIVND (reference sequence). V gave up 0 bases and J gave up 0 bases; unmatched junction bases: 4. The CDR3 sequence is 16 residues long. The CDR3: CASSIDFGTVNTEAFF. CDR3 coding DNA: TGTGCCAGTAGTATAGATTTCGGGACAGTGAACACTGAAGCTTTCTTT.

V gene TRBV6-1 combines with J gene TRBJ2-1; TRBD2 is a possible D gene (6 bases). Germline CDR1 and CDR2: MNHNS and SASEGT. CDR3 length: 14 residues. V was cut by 4 bases and J by 12 bases, with 19 bases left in between. The DNA for the CDR3 is TGTGCCAGCAGTGGACTAGGGATCACAGATACGCAGTTCTTC. Translation: CASSGLGITDTQFF.

This clonotype occurred a few times. The V call is TRBV15, the J call TRBJ1-2; 9 bases line up with TRBD1. CDR1 is LNHNV and CDR2 is YYDKDF in the germline V gene (reference sequence). The V and J ends lost 3 bases and 6 bases, in that order; junction bases with no gene match: 5. CDR3 size: 14 residues. In DNA, the CDR3 is TGTGCCACCAGCAGCGGACAGGGGTGGGATGGCTACACCTTC. Translating it yields CATSSGQGWDGYTF.

This clonotype was detected only a few times. V gene TRBV12-3 or TRBV12-4 combines with J gene TRBJ1-1; D call uncertain. The CDR3 is 13 residues long. V was trimmed by 6 bases and J by 5 bases, leaving 13 bases between them. For the CDR3, the DNA is TGTGCCAGCAGGCCCCCGGGCCGGACTGAAGCTTTCTTT. The encoded protein is CASRPPGRTEAFF.

Note on this clonotype: At one of its ends the junction is not consistent with the germline gene, which may arise from a read error. The V gene is TRBV7-7, the J gene TRBJ2-2; TRBD1 matches at 9 bases. The CDR3 has 19 amino acids. Germline V gene data show CDR1 as SSHAT and CDR2 as FNYEAQ (reference sequence). CDR3 in DNA: TGTGCTAGCAGCTTAGTGGGGCTCGGACAGGGGTGGAGGTCCGGGGAGCTGTTTTTT. Amino acids: CASSLVGLGQGWRSGELFF. Combining the CDR3 with reference TRBV7-7 and TRBJ2-2 gives the whole variable domain GAGVSQSPRYKVTKRGQDVTLRCDPISSHATLYWYQQALGQGPEFLTYFNYEAQPDKSGLPSDRFSAERPEGSISTLTIQRTEQRDSAMYRCASSLVGLGQGWRSGELFFGEGSRLTVL.

CDR3 DNA: TGTGCCAGCACGGGCGGGACTAGCGGGGGGGTTTACAATGAGCAGTTCTTC. The encoded protein is CASTGGTSGGVYNEQFF. The chain uses TRBV6-1 and TRBJ2-1, with TRBD2 identical over 16 bases. Germline CDR1 MNHNS, CDR2 SASEGT. After removal of 7 bases from V and 4 bases from J, the junction contained 7 bases not matched to a gene. This CDR3 has 17 amino acids.

With regard to this clonotype: At one end the junction does not follow the germline gene, possibly because of a read error. The chain couples TRBV10-3 to TRBJ2-2, with 9 nucleotides matching TRBD2. The germline CDR1 and CDR2 sequences are ENHRY and SYGVKD. CDR3 length: 19 amino acids. The CDR3 is CASSYSTGRLAVNTGELFF. CDR3 DNA sequence: TGTGCCAGCAGTTACTCTACGGGCAGACTAGCGGTTAACACCGGGGAGCTGTTTTTT.

The gene calls are TRBV12-3 or TRBV12-4 and TRBJ2-3; 8 bases line up with TRBD2. The CDR3 is 15 amino acids. J lost 1 base, V lost 3 bases, and 3 bases had no gene match. The CDR3 DNA follows: TGTGCCAGCAGTTTCGGAGCGGGAGGCACAGATACGCAGTATTTT. It encodes CASSFGAGGTDTQYF.

This chain uses TRBV6-1 with TRBJ2-3; 8 bases fit TRBD1. The V gene's germline CDR1 is MNHNS and CDR2 SASEGT. The V segment lost 0 bases and the J segment 8 bases; nucleotides outside the gene matches: 10. CDR3 length equals 16 residues. The CDR3 DNA follows: TGTGCCAGCAGTGAAGCCAACAGGGGGGCGTCCCCTACGCAGTATTTT. This sequence encodes CASSEANRGASPTQYF.

The chain carries TRBV5-1 and TRBJ2-7; maybe TRBD1 (8 bases). The CDR3 is made up of 14 amino acids. The ends were cut back, 4 bases at V and 6 bases at J, with 17 bases in the middle. Germline-derived CDR1 and CDR2 are SGHRS and YFSETQ. CDR3 coding DNA: TGCGCCAGCAGCACTACAGGGGGGGAGTCCGAGCAGTACTTC. Translation: CASSTTGGESEQYF.

Comments on this clonotype: The junction and the germline gene differ at one end; a read error may be behind it. The chain combines TRBV2 with TRBJ2-3; TRBD2 aligns across 9 bases. Per germline, CDR1 SNHLY and CDR2 FYNNEI. The CDR3 is 15 residues long. The CDR3 nucleotides read TGTGTCAGCAGTCCCGGGACTAGCTCGACAGATACGCAGTATTTT. The encoded protein is CVSSPGTSSTDTQYF.

The chain recombines TRBV5-1 with TRBJ1-3; 8 nucleotides align to TRBD1. Germline CDR1 is SGHRS and CDR2 is YFSETQ. The CDR3 totals 15 residues. Trimming removed 9 bases from V and 2 bases from J; junction bases left unmatched: 10. This CDR3 reads CATKPGQATGNTIYF. CDR3 DNA sequence: TGCGCCACCAAACCGGGACAGGCAACTGGAAACACCATATATTTT. Full variable domain (remainder filled in from reference TRBV5-1 and TRBJ1-3): KAGVTQTPRYLIKTRGQQVTLSCSPISGHRSVSWYQQTPGQGLQFLFEYFSETQRNKGNFPGRFSGRQFSNSRSEMNVSTLELGDSALYLCATKPGQATGNTIYFGEGSWLTVV.

The chain is built from TRBV7-9 and TRBJ1-2; D might be TRBD1 (6 bases). The CDR3 runs to 19 residues. V lost 3 bases, J lost 4 bases, and 27 bases lay in between. The V gene's germline CDR1 is SEHNR and CDR2 FQNEAQ (reference sequence). CDR3 in amino acids: CASSLSLGTSTLPSYGYTF. The DNA for the CDR3 is TGTGCCAGCAGCTTGAGCCTTGGGACATCAACACTGCCTAGCTATGGCTACACCTTC. Together with reference TRBV7-9 and TRBJ1-2, the CDR3 gives the full variable domain: DTGVSQNPRHKITKRGQNVTFRCDPISEHNRLYWYRQTLGQGPEFLTYFQNEAQLEKSRLLSDRFSAERPKGSFSTLEIQRTEQGDSAMYLCASSLSLGTSTLPSYGYTFGSGTRLTVV.

This clonotype was recorded a few times. The chain uses TRBV7-9 and TRBJ2-7, with TRBD1 matching 9 bases. CDR3 length: 14 residues. Per germline, CDR1 SEHNR and CDR2 FQNEAQ (reference sequence). After removal of 5 bases from V and 3 bases from J, the junction contained 5 bases not matched to a gene. The CDR3 sequence is CASSTPGQGYEQYF. As DNA, the CDR3 is TGTGCCAGCAGCACTCCGGGACAGGGCTACGAGCAGTACTTC.

This clonotype was picked up a small number of times. V usage is TRBV18 and J usage is TRBJ1-4; D uncertain. The germline CDR1 and CDR2 sequences are KGHSH and LQKENI. The CDR3 extends over 14 amino acids. V was trimmed by 3 bases and J by 5 bases, leaving 10 bases between them. DNA of the CDR3: TGTGCCAGCTCACCGCCAGGTCAGAATGAAAAACTGTTTTTT. It is translated as CASSPPGQNEKLFF. Based on the CDR3 plus reference TRBV18 and TRBJ1-4, the full variable domain is NAGVMQNPRHLVRRRGQEARLRCSPMKGHSHVYWYRQLPEEGLKFMVYLQKENIIDESGMPKERFSAEFPKEGPSILRIQQVVRGDSAAYFCASSPPGQNEKLFFGSGTQLSVL.

This rearrangement joins TRBV7-3 to TRBJ2-7; D remains ambiguous. Germline V gene data show CDR1 as SGHTA and CDR2 as FQGTGA. Deletions cut 2 bases from V and 5 bases from J, with 7 bases between. This CDR3 has 12 residues. The CDR3 DNA is TGTGCCAGCAGCTTATCCTTGAACGAGCAGTACTTC. Protein product: CASSLSLNEQYF. The entire variable domain, with the rest obtained from reference TRBV7-3 and TRBJ2-7, is as follows: GAGVSQTPSNKVTEKGKYVELRCDPISGHTALYWYRQSLGQGPEFLIYFQGTGAADDSGLPNDRFFAVRPEGSVSTLKIQRTERGDSAVYLCASSLSLNEQYFGPGTRLTVT.

This clonotype has at least ten counts. The chain carries TRBV27 and TRBJ2-3; TRBD1 aligns across 10 bases. This CDR3 region has 14 residues. The germline gives CDR1 MNHEY, CDR2 SMNVEV (reference sequence). J gave up 4 bases and V 7 bases, and 5 bases lay outside the gene matches. CDR3 bases: TGTGCCAGCACCGACAGGGGGCGCTCAGATACGCAGTATTTT. It encodes CASTDRGRSDTQYF.

The rearrangement uses TRBV5-6 and TRBJ2-7, with TRBD1 matching 7 bases. V lost 6 bases, J lost 0 bases, and 6 bases stayed unmatched. This CDR3 region has 14 residues. CDR1 and CDR2 (germline): SGHDT, YYEEEE. The CDR3 DNA is TGTGCCAGCACCTCAGGGGGTAGCTCCTACGAGCAGTACTTC. Its translation is CASTSGGSSYEQYF.

This clonotype was counted many times. V usage is TRBV2 and J usage is TRBJ2-3, with unresolved D. Germline V gives CDR1 SNHLY, CDR2 FYNNEI. This CDR3 has 10 amino acids. Trimming removed 8 bases from V and 6 bases from J, with 6 bases in between. CDR3 coding DNA: TGTGCCAGCTCCGCGGATACGCAGTATTTT. Translation: CASSADTQYF.

This clonotype has more than one count but fewer than ten. V is TRBV6-1 and J is TRBJ1-6; D call uncertain. Per the germline V gene, CDR1 is MNHNS and CDR2 is SASEGT. This CDR3 spans 15 amino acids. The V end lost 8 bases, the J end lost 2 bases, and 13 bases lay between the germline ends. CDR3 nucleotides: TGTGCCAGCGCCACAACGTCCCCCTATAATTCACCCCTCCACTTT. This translates into CASATTSPYNSPLHF.

With respect to this clonotype: This may arise from a read error, as a much more abundant clone is one base away. The chain employs TRBV2 and TRBJ1-6; 8 bases agree with TRBD1. The CDR3 spans 16 residues. Germline assignment: CDR1 SNHLY and CDR2 FYNNEI. The V and J ends lost 6 bases and 4 bases, in that order; junction bases with no gene match: 8. The CDR3, as DNA: TGTGCCAGCAGGAGGACAGGGAGCGGTTATAATTCACCCCTCCACTTT. Encoded protein: CASRRTGSGYNSPLHF.